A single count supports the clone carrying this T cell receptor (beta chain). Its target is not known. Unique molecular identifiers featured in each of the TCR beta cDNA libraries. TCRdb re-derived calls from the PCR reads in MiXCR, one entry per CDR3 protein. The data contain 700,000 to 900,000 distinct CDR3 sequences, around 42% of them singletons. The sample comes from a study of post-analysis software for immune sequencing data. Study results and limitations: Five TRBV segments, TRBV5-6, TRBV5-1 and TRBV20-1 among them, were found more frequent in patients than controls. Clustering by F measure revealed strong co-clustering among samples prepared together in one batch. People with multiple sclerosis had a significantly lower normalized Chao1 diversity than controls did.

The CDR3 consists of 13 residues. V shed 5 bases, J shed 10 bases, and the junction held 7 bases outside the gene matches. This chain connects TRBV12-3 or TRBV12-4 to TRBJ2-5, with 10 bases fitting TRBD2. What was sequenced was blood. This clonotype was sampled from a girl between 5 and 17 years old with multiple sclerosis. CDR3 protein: CASSHPAGGGQYF. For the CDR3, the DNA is TGTGCCAGCAGTCACCCAGCGGGAGGGGGCCAGTACTTC.